This record covers a single T cell receptor (beta chain). The data stem from a study of shared clonotypes between healthy human individuals. Background on the study: The donors, two women and three men, were aged 18 to 49.

The J segment lost 9 bases and the V segment lost 7 bases, leaving 21 bases of the junction unmatched. The CDR3 runs 17 residues. CDR1 is MNHEY, CDR2 SMNVEV, per germline (reference sequence). Genomic DNA of every subset was divided equally among multiple immunoSEQ plates. Clones were read by immunoSEQ multiplex PCR, and TCRdb kept only the in-frame ones, dropping some. The repertoire holds millions of clones, with just over 90% as singletons. Every one of the donors was a Caucasian adult that lived in Nashville, Tennessee. The authors divided CD4+ cells into CD45RA+ naive and CD45RA-negative memory subsets.

This clonotype was obtained from a man aged 18 to 30 in good health. Some clones in this sample may be carry-over from other donors' samples. J is TRBJ2-1 and V is TRBV27, with 7 nucleotides matching TRBD2. What was sequenced was naive CD4+ T cells from PBMCs. Stated subset: CD45RA+ positively selected. The CDR3 region has the DNA TGTGCCAGCACCCTTCATGGCGCGGGAGAGGTTAGGGGTGAGCAGTTCTTC. Translated, it gives CASTLHGAGEVRGEQFF.